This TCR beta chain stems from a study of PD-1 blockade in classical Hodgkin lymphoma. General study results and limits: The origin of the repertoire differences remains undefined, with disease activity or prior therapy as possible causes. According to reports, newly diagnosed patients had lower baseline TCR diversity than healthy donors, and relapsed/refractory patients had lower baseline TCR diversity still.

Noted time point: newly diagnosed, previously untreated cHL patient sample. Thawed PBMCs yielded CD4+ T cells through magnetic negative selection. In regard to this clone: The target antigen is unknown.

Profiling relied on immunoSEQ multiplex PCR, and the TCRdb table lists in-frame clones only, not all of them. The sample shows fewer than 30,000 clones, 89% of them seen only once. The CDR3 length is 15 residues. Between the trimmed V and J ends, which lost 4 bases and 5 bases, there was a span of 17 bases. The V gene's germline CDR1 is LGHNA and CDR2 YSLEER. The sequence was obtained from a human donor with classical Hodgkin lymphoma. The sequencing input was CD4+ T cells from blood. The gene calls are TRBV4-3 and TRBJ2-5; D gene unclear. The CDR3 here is CASSPEENAPETQYF. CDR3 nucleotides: TGCGCCAGCAGCCCCGAGGAAAACGCCCCGGAGACCCAGTACTTC.